Listed here are 25 T cell receptor beta chains from one sample, sequenced in a study of OX40 agonist ivuxolimab in advanced cancers. Profiling relied on immunoSEQ multiplex PCR, and the TCRdb table lists in-frame clones only, not all of them. This table holds around 50,000 clones, 94% found once. The source was CD4+ or CD8+ T cells sorted from blood, collected in a trial of the OX40 agonist ivuxolimab. All receptors come from an adult with an advanced solid tumor such as melanoma, head and neck, liver or kidney cancer.

The rearrangement uses TRBV19 and TRBJ2-7; D possibly matches TRBD1 or TRBD2 (5 bases each). Germline CDR1 LNHDA, CDR2 SQIVND (reference sequence). CDR3 size: 15 residues. V was pared by 2 bases and J by 1 base, with 12 bases between. For the CDR3, the DNA is TGTGCCAGTAGTATACACTCGGGACGGTCCTACGAGCAGTACTTC. Amino acids: CASSIHSGRSYEQYF.

The rearrangement joins TRBV28 to TRBJ2-2; 12 bases agree with TRBD2. The J segment lost 14 bases and the V segment lost 6 bases, leaving 16 bases of the junction unmatched. Germline CDR1 and CDR2: MDHEN and SYDVKM. This CDR3 has 16 residues. CDR3 DNA sequence: TGTGCCAGCAGCTCCCAGACTAGCGGGAGAATCGGTTGCCTGTTTTTT. It specifies CASSSQTSGRIGCLFF.

The chain recombines TRBV15 with TRBJ2-4, with D perhaps assigned TRBD1 or TRBD2 (5 bases each). The CDR3 runs to 17 residues. CDR1 and CDR2 (germline): LNHNV, YYDKDF (reference sequence). The V gene lost 5 bases and the J gene lost 6 bases, with 23 bases spanning the gap. The CDR3 sequence is CATSPLRDGEWRNIQYF. CDR3 coding DNA: TGTGCCACCAGCCCGTTAAGGGACGGGGAGTGGAGAAACATTCAGTACTTC.

This chain connects TRBV27 to TRBJ1-5; perhaps TRBD1 as D (5 bases). V was clipped by 3 bases and J by 5 bases, with 8 bases between them. The CDR3 consists of 13 residues. Germline V CDR1 and CDR2: MNHEY, SMNVEV (reference sequence). The DNA of the CDR3 is TGTGCCAGCAGTTTCGGCAGGGATCAGCCCCAGCATTTT. Translated: CASSFGRDQPQHF.

The chain joins TRBV19 to TRBJ2-1; 7 nucleotides line up with TRBD1. The germline V gene has CDR1 LNHDA and CDR2 SQIVND (reference sequence). V gave up 6 bases and J gave up 4 bases; unmatched junction bases: 9. CDR3 length: 15 residues. The CDR3: CASRPTGYSYNEQFF. DNA for the CDR3: TGTGCCAGTAGACCGACAGGGTATTCATACAATGAGCAGTTCTTC.

The V gene is TRBV4-1, the J gene TRBJ1-1; D might be TRBD1 (6 bases). The germline V gene encodes CDR1 MGHRA and CDR2 YSYEKL. The CDR3 is made up of 15 amino acids. The V end was cut by 0 bases, the J end by 4 bases, with 12 bases between. The CDR3: CASSQDGGGTTEAFF. The CDR3 DNA reads TGCGCCAGCAGCCAAGATGGGGGCGGGACCACTGAAGCTTTCTTT.

The chain combines TRBV11-3 with TRBJ2-2; no firm D call. The CDR3 loop spans 12 amino acids. CDR1 is SGHNT and CDR2 is YENEEA in the germline V gene. Deletions cut 5 bases from V and 6 bases from J, with 7 bases between. Written as DNA, the CDR3 is TGTGCCAGCAGCCCCAGTCCCGGGGAGCTGTTTTTT. This encodes CASSPSPGELFF.

This chain joins TRBV28 and TRBJ2-5; no reliable D call. Germline V gene sequence: CDR1 MDHEN, CDR2 SYDVKM. The CDR3 loop spans 12 amino acids. V was cut by 5 bases and J by 5 bases, with 9 bases left in between. The CDR3 protein is CASSTSLETQYF. CDR3 DNA: TGTGCCAGCAGTACCTCTTTGGAGACCCAGTACTTC.

V is TRBV9 and J is TRBJ2-1; 8 bases match TRBD2. CDR3 length equals 17 residues. After removal of 4 bases from V and 1 base from J, the junction contained 10 bases not matched to a gene. CDR1 and CDR2 from the germline V gene are SGDLS and YYNGEE. The CDR3 sequence: CASSPTGGDESYNEQFF. The DNA for the CDR3 is TGTGCCAGCAGCCCGACGGGGGGGGACGAATCCTACAATGAGCAGTTCTTC.

This clone came up once. The chain couples TRBV6-5 to TRBJ2-7; the D is unclear. This CDR3 contains 12 residues. The germline V gene encodes CDR1 MNHEY and CDR2 SVGAGI. Trimming cost V 5 bases and J 4 bases, with 9 bases left between them. The CDR3 here is CASSDMAYEQYF. DNA for the CDR3: TGTGCCAGCAGTGATATGGCGTACGAGCAGTACTTC.

The rearrangement joins TRBV19 to TRBJ2-5; the match to TRBD2 covers 7 bases. This CDR3 contains 14 residues. Trimming cost V 6 bases and J 5 bases; bases outside gene matches: 9. CDR1 LNHDA and CDR2 SQIVND come from the germline V gene (reference sequence). In nucleotides, the CDR3 is TGTGCCAGTAGAGGGAGGGACGGACGGGAGACCCAGTACTTC. Translating it yields CASRGRDGRETQYF.

The gene calls are TRBV2 and TRBJ2-1; D might be TRBD1 or TRBD2, each matching 5 bases. In germline, CDR1 is SNHLY, CDR2 FYNNEI. This CDR3 has 15 amino acids. Trimming took off 9 bases at V and 0 bases at J, with 15 bases between the two ends. CDR3 DNA: TGTGCCAGAAGGGGAGCTGAAAGCTCCTACAATGAGCAGTTCTTC. This codes for CARRGAESSYNEQFF.

The V and J genes are TRBV21-1 and TRBJ1-2; no check of the table's D call, TRBD1, against the DNA was made. TRBV21-1 is given as a pseudogene. The CDR3 totals 15 residues. CDR3 coding DNA: TGTGCCAGCCTAAACGCCGGTCAGGGGGCGCGTGGCTACACCTTC. Translating gives CASLNAGQGARGYTF.

This chain links TRBV28 with TRBJ2-7; the D is unclear. The CDR3 is 15 residues long. Trimming took off 4 bases at V and 2 bases at J, with 15 bases between the two ends. The V gene's germline CDR1 is MDHEN and CDR2 SYDVKM. CDR3 residues: CASSSATRLAYEQYF. CDR3 nucleotides: TGTGCCAGCAGTTCGGCAACCAGGTTAGCCTACGAGCAGTACTTC.

This clone has only a few counts. The chain employs TRBV27 and TRBJ2-5; unclear D gene. The CDR3 has 11 amino acids. Germline V lookup: CDR1 MNHEY, CDR2 SMNVEV (reference sequence). Deletions cut 2 bases from V and 4 bases from J, with 2 bases between. CDR3 loop: CASSLGETQYF. In DNA, the CDR3 is TGTGCCAGCAGTTTAGGAGAGACCCAGTACTTC.

The chain links TRBV6-4 to TRBJ2-1; no clear D gene. V gave up 4 bases and J gave up 0 bases, with 10 bases separating them. CDR3 length equals 15 residues. Germline V gives CDR1 MRHNA, CDR2 SNTAGT. The CDR3 here is CASSAQSNSYNEQFF. DNA for the CDR3: TGTGCCAGCAGTGCGCAGTCGAACTCCTACAATGAGCAGTTCTTC.

V usage is TRBV7-2 and J usage is TRBJ2-7, with 8 bases lining up with TRBD1. CDR1 SGHTA and CDR2 FQGNSA come from the germline V gene. The CDR3 loop spans 16 amino acids. J gave up 3 bases and V 6 bases, and 13 bases lay outside the gene matches. CDR3 sequence: CASRTDRGAGDYEQYF. Here the CDR3 DNA reads TGTGCCAGCAGGACCGACAGGGGTGCAGGGGACTACGAGCAGTACTTC.

Points on this clone: The same CDR3 can be traced to other DNA sequences in this sample. The chain links TRBV2 to TRBJ1-1; 8 nucleotides match TRBD1. Germline loops: CDR1 SNHLY, CDR2 FYNNEI. V lost 7 bases, J lost 6 bases, and 13 bases stayed unmatched. The CDR3 totals 15 residues. The CDR3 DNA is TGTGCCAGCATCCAAACAGGGGGGCCTAACGCTGAAGCTTTCTTT. This encodes CASIQTGGPNAEAFF. Drawing the rest from reference TRBV2 and TRBJ1-1, the complete variable domain is EPEVTQTPSHQVTQMGQEVILRCVPISNHLYFYWYRQILGQKVEFLVSFYNNEISEKSEIFDDQFSVERPDGSNFTLKIRSTKLEDSAMYFCASIQTGGPNAEAFFGQGTRLTVV.

V is TRBV6-6 and J is TRBJ2-7; no firm D call. The CDR3 runs to 16 residues. CDR1 is MNHNY, CDR2 SVGAGI, per germline (reference sequence). With 4 bases removed from V and 0 bases from J, the gap between germline ends came to 16 bases. The CDR3 DNA follows: TGTGCCAGCAGTTCCCAGAAGCACTACAGCTCCTACGAGCAGTACTTC. As protein: CASSSQKHYSSYEQYF.

The chain has TRBV15 and TRBJ2-7; D gene uncertain. This CDR3 is built from 11 residues. Per germline, CDR1 LNHNV and CDR2 YYDKDF (reference sequence). V shed 5 bases and J shed 6 bases, with 8 bases lying between them. CDR3 loop: CATSVGSEQYF. Here the CDR3 DNA reads TGTGCCACCAGCGTCGGGTCCGAGCAGTACTTC.

The CDR3 region has the DNA TGTGCCAGTACCAGTGGAGCGGGTGAGCAGTTCTTC. Translated: CASTSGAGEQFF. The chain carries TRBV5-4 and TRBJ2-1; D may be TRBD2 (6 bases). V lost 8 bases, J lost 9 bases, and 15 bases lay in between. The CDR3 runs 12 residues. CDR1 is SGHNT and CDR2 is YYREEE in the germline V gene (reference sequence).

The chain combines TRBV29-1 with TRBJ2-4; D might be TRBD2 (5 bases). Trimming stripped 4 bases from V and 7 bases from J, with 11 bases between. There are 12 residues in the CDR3. Germline CDR1 is SQVTM and CDR2 is ANQGSEA. The CDR3 sequence is CSVALPGNIQYF. The CDR3 nucleotides are TGCAGCGTTGCTTTGCCGGGGAACATTCAGTACTTC.

V gene TRBV6-1 combines with J gene TRBJ2-3; 7 positions match TRBD1. The CDR3 has 11 residues. Trimming removed 6 bases from V and 13 bases from J; junction bases left unmatched: 7. Germline V lookup: CDR1 MNHNS, CDR2 SASEGT. The CDR3 region is CASSSGTAEYF. The CDR3 DNA is TGTGCCAGCAGCTCCGGGACAGCGGAGTATTTT.

This chain joins TRBV29-1 and TRBJ2-7; a weak D match, TRBD1 (6 bases). CDR3 size: 12 residues. The germline V and J ends were trimmed by 4 bases and 6 bases, with 13 bases remaining between them. Germline lookup yields CDR1 SQVTM and CDR2 ANQGSEA. The CDR3 nucleotides are TGCAGCGTTGTAGGACAGTCGGGCGAGCAGTACTTC. Translation gives CSVVGQSGEQYF.

V and J are TRBV10-3 and TRBJ1-4; the match to TRBD1 covers 12 bases. Germline assignment: CDR1 ENHRY and CDR2 SYGVKD. The CDR3 is made up of 17 amino acids. V was pared by 3 bases and J by 3 bases, with 5 bases of the junction left unmatched. The CDR3 is CAISEGTGGRANEKLFF. Written as DNA, the CDR3 is TGTGCCATCAGTGAAGGGACAGGGGGCAGAGCTAATGAAAAACTGTTTTTT.